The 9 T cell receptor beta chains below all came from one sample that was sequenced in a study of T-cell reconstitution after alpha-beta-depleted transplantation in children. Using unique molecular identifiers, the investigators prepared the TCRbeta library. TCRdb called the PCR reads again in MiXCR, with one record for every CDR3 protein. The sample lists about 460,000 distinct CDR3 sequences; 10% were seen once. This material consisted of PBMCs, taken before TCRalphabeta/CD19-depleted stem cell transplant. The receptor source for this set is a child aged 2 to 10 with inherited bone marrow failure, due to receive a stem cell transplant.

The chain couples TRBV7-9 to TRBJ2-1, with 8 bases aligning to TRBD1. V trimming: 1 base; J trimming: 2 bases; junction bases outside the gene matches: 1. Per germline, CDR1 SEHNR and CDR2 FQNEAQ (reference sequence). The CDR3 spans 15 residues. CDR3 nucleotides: TGTGCCAGCAGCTTAGAACAGGGGGCCTACAATGAGCAGTTCTTC. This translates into CASSLEQGAYNEQFF.

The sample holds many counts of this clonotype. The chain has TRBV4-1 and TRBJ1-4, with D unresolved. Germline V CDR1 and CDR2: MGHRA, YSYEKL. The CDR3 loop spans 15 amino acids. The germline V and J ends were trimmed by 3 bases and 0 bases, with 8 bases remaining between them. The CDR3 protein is CASSHIRTTNEKLFF. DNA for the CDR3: TGCGCCAGCAGCCACATCAGAACAACTAATGAAAAACTGTTTTTT.

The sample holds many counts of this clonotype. For the CDR3, the DNA is TGTGCCAGCAGTTACTCACATTTAGCGGCTGCGGAGACCCAGTACTTC. Residues: CASSYSHLAAAETQYF. V and J are TRBV6-5 and TRBJ2-5; possible D gene TRBD2, 6 bases. The germline V and J ends were trimmed by 0 bases and 5 bases, with 16 bases remaining between them. This CDR3 contains 16 residues. Germline loops: CDR1 MNHEY, CDR2 SVGAGI.

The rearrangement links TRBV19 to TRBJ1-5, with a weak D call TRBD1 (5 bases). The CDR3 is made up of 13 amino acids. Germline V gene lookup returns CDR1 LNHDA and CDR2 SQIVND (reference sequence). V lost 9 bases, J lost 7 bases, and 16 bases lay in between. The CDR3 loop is CASWGGMWQPQHF. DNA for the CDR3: TGTGCCAGCTGGGGGGGGATGTGGCAGCCCCAGCATTTT.

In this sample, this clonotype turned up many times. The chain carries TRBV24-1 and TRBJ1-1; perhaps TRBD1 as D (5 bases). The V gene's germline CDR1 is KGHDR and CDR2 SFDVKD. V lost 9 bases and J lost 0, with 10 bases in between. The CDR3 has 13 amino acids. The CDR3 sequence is CATSLGVNTEAFF. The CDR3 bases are TGTGCCACCTCTTTGGGGGTGAACACTGAAGCTTTCTTT.

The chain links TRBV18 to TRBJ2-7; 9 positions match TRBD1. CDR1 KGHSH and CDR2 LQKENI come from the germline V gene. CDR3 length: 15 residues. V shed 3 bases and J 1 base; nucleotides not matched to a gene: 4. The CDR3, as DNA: TGTGCCAGCTCACCTCTCGACAGGGGGTCCTACGAGCAGTACTTC. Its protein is CASSPLDRGSYEQYF.

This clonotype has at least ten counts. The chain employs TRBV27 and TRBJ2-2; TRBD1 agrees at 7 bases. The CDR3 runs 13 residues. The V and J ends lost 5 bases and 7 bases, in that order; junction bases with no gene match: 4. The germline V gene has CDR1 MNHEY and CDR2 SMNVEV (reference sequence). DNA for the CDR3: TGTGCCAGCAGTCAGACAGGGAGCGGGGAGCTGTTTTTT. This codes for CASSQTGSGELFF.

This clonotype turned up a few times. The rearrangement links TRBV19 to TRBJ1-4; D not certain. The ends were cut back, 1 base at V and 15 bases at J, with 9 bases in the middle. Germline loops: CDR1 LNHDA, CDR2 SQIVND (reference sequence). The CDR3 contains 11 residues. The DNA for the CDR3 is TGTGCCAGTAGTATAGGGACCTCCGTGTTTTTT. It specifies CASSIGTSVFF.

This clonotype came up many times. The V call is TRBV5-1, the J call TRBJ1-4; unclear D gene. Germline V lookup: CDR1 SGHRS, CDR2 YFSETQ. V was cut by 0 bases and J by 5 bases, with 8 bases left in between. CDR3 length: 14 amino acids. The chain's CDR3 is CASSLAASNEKLFF. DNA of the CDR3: TGCGCCAGCAGCTTGGCAGCGTCCAATGAAAAACTGTTTTTT.